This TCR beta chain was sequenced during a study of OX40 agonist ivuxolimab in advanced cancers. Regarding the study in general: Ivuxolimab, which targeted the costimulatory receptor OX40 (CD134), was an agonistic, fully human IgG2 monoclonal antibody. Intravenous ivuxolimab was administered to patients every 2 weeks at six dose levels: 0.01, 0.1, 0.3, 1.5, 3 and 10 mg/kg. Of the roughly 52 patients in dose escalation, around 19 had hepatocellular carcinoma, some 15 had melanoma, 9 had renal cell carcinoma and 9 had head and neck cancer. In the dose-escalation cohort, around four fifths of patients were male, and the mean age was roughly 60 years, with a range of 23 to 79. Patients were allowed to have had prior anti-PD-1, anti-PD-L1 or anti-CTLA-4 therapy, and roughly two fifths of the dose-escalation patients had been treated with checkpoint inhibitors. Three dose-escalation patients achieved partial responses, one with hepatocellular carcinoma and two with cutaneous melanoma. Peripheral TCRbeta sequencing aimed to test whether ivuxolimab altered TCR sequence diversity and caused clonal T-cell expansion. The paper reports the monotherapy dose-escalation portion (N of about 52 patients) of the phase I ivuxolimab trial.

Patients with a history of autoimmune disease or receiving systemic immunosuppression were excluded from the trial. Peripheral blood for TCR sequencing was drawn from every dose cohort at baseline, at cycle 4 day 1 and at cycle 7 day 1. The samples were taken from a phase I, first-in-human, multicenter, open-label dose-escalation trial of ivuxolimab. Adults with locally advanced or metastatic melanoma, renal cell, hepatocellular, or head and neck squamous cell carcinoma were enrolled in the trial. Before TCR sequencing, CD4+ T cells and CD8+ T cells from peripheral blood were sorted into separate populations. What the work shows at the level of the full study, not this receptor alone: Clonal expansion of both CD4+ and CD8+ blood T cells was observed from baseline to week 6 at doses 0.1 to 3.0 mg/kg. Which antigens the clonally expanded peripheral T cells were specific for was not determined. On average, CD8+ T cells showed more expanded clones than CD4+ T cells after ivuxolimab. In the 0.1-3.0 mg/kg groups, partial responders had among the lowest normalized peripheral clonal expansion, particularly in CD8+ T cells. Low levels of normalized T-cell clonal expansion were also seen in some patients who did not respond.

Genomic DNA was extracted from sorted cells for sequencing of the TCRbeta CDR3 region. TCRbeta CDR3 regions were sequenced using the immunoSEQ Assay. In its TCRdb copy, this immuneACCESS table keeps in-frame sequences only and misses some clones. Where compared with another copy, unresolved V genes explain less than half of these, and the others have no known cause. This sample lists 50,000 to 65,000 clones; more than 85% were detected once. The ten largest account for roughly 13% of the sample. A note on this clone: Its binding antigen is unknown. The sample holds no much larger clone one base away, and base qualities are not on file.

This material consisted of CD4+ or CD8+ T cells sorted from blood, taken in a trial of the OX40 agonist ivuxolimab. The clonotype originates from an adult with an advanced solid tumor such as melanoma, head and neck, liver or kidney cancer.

The DNA is as follows: TGTGCCAGCAGTTTGCAGGGTCGCTCCTACAATGAGCAGTTCTTC. Its translation reads: CASSLQGRSYNEQFF. The chain employs TRBV28 and TRBJ2-1; possibly the D gene is TRBD1, per 5 matching bases. Relative to germline, V is 3 bases shorter and J is 0 bases shorter, with 9 bases between their ends. CDR1 is given as MDHEN and CDR2 as SYDVKM, both from the germline V gene. The CDR3 goes from the cysteine to the phenylalanine over 15 residues. Here the CDR3 DNA is all that survives: 45 bases in frame from base 1.